The TCR beta chain under discussion was sequenced for a study of blood T cell repertoires in COVID-19. Assay: immunoSEQ multiplex PCR; the TCRdb copy retains only in-frame clones and omits some. Counted here are 250,000 to 300,000 clones, approximately 90% occurring once; the ten biggest clones make up more than 1%. Participants, about 18 to 89 years old, spanned approximately 25 US areas. Participant reports of clinical history set cohort assignment. This clone was detected a few times. The CDR3 length is 14 residues. Trimming removed 4 bases from V and 4 bases from J; junction bases left unmatched: 3. In germline, CDR1 is SNHLY, CDR2 FYNNEI.

The clonotype originates from a human donor in a cohort exposed to, infected with or recovered from COVID-19 (not recorded which). The donor label of this sample is uncertain. The chain employs TRBV2 and TRBJ1-2, with 10 bases fitting TRBD1. The sequencing sample was made of PBMCs or T cells enriched from blood (not recorded which). CDR3 nucleotide sequence: TGTGCCAGCAGTGCAGGACAGGGGGGCTATGGCTACACCTTC. It yields the protein CASSAGQGGYGYTF.